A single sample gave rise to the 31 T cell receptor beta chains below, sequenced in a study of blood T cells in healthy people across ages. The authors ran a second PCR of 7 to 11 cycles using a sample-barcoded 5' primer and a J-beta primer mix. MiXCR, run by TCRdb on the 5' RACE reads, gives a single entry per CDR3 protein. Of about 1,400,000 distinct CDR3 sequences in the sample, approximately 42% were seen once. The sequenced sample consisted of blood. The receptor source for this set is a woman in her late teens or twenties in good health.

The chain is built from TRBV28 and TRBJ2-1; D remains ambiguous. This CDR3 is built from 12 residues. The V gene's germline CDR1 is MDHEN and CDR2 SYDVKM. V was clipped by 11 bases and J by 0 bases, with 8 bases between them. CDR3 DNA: TGTGCCGCATGGAGCTCCTACAATGAGCAGTTCTTC. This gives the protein CAAWSSYNEQFF. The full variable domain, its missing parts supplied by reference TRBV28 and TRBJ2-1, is DVKVTQSSRYLVKRTGEKVFLECVQDMDHENMFWYRQDPGLGLRLIYFSYDVKMKEKGDIPEGYSVSREKKERFSLILESASTNQTSMYLCAAWSSYNEQFFGPGTRLTVL.

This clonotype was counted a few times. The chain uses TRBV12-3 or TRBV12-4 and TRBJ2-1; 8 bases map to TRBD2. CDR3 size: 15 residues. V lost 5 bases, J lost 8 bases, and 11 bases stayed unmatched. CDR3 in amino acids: CASSLWAGGTYEQFF. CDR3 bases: TGTGCCAGCAGTCTCTGGGCGGGGGGCACTTATGAGCAGTTCTTC.

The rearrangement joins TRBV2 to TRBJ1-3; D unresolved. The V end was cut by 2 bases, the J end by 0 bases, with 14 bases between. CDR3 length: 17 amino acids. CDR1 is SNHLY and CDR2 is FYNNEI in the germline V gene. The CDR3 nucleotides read TGTGCCAGCAGTGAATATCCCGGCGTCAGCTCTGGAAACACCATATATTTT. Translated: CASSEYPGVSSGNTIYF. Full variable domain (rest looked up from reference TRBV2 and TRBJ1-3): EPEVTQTPSHQVTQMGQEVILRCVPISNHLYFYWYRQILGQKVEFLVSFYNNEISEKSEIFDDQFSVERPDGSNFTLKIRSTKLEDSAMYFCASSEYPGVSSGNTIYFGEGSWLTVV.

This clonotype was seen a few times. The DNA of the CDR3 is TGTGCCAGCAGCTATCGAGAGCGGGAAGCGTACCAAGAGACCCAGTACTTC. Translating it yields CASSYREREAYQETQYF. The chain carries TRBV7-8 and TRBJ2-5; 7 bases match TRBD2. Looked up from germline, CDR1 is SGHVS and CDR2 is FQNEAQ. The J segment lost 0 bases and the V segment lost 4 bases, leaving 11 bases of the junction unmatched. This CDR3 has 17 residues. Full variable domain (outside the CDR3, taken from reference TRBV7-8 and TRBJ2-5): GAGVSQSPRYKVAKRGQDVALRCDPISGHVSLFWYQQALGQGPEFLTYFQNEAQLDKSGLPSDRFFAERPEGSVSTLKIQRTQQEDSAVYLCASSYREREAYQETQYFGPGTRLLVL.

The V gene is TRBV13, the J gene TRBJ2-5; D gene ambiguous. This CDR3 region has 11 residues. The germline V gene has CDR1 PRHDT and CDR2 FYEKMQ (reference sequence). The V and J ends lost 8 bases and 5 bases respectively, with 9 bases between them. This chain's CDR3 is CASGWLETQYF. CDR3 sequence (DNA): TGTGCCAGCGGTTGGTTGGAGACCCAGTACTTC.

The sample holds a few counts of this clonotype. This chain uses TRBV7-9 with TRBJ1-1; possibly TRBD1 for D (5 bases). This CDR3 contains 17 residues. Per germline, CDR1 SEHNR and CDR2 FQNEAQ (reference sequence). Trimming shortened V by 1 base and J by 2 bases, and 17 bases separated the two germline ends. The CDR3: CASSLGIRRQTNTEAFF. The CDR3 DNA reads TGTGCCAGCAGCTTAGGAATCAGGCGACAGACCAACACTGAAGCTTTCTTT. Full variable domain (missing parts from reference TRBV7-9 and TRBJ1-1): DTGVSQNPRHKITKRGQNVTFRCDPISEHNRLYWYRQTLGQGPEFLTYFQNEAQLEKSRLLSDRFSAERPKGSFSTLEIQRTEQGDSAMYLCASSLGIRRQTNTEAFFGQGTRLTVV.

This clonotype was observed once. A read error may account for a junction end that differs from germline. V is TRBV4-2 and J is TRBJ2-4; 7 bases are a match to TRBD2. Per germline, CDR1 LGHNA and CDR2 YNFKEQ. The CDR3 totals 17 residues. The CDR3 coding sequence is TGTGCCAGCAGCCCGGCCCTCAGCGGGGTAGCCAAAAACATTCAGAACTTC. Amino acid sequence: CASSPALSGVAKNIQNF.

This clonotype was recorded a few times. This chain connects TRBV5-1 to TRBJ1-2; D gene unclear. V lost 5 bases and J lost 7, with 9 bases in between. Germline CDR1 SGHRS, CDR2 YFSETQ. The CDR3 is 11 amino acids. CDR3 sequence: CASSGGRGYTF. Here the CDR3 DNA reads TGCGCCAGCAGTGGCGGTCGTGGCTACACCTTC.

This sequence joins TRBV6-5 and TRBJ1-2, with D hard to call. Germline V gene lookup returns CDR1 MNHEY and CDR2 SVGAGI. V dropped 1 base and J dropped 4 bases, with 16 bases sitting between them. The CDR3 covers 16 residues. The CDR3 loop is CASSYYATFVSYGYTF. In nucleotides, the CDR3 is TGTGCCAGCAGTTACTACGCGACATTCGTATCCTATGGCTACACCTTC.

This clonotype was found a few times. CDR3 amino acids: CASSSWGTVAYNSPLHF. DNA of the CDR3: TGTGCCAGCAGCAGCTGGGGGACAGTCGCCTATAATTCACCCCTCCACTTT. V usage is TRBV9 and J usage is TRBJ1-6; 7 bases are shared with TRBD1. V trimming: 4 bases; J trimming: 2 bases; junction bases outside the gene matches: 9. Germline V gives CDR1 SGDLS, CDR2 YYNGEE. This CDR3 comprises 17 residues.

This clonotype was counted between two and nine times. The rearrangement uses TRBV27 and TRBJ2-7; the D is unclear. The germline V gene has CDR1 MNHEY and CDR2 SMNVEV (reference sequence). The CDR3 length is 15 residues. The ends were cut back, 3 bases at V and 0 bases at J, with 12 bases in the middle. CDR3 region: CASSFYIGPSYEQYF. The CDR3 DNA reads TGTGCCAGCAGTTTTTACATAGGGCCCTCCTACGAGCAGTACTTC.

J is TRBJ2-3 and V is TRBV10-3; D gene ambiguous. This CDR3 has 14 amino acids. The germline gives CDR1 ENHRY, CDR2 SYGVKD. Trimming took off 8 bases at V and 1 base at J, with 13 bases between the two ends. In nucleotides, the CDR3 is TGTGCCATCGATGATGCATTTCGCACAGATACGCAGTATTTT. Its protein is CAIDDAFRTDTQYF.

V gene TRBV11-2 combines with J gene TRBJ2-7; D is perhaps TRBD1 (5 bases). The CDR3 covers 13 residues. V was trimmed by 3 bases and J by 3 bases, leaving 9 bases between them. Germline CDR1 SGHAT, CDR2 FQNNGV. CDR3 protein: CASSFSGFYEQYF. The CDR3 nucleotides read TGTGCCAGCAGCTTTTCAGGGTTCTACGAGCAGTACTTC.

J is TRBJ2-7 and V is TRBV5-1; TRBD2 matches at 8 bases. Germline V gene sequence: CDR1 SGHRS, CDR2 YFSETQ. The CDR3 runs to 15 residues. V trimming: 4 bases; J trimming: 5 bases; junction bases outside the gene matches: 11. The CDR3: CASSLSLAGGDEQYF. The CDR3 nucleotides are TGCGCCAGCAGCCTCAGCCTAGCGGGCGGGGACGAGCAGTACTTC.

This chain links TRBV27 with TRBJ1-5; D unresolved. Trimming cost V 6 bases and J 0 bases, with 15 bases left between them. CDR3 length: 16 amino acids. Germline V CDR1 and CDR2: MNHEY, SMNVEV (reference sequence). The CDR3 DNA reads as TGTGCCAGCAGCCTCATTGGAGGGTATAGCAATCAGCCCCAGCATTTT. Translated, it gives CASSLIGGYSNQPQHF.

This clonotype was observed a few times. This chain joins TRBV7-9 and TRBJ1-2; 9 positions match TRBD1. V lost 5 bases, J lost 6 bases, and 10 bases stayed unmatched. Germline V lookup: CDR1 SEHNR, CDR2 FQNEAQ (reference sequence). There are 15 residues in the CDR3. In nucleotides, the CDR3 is TGTGCCAGCAGCGAATGGGACAGGGAGGAGGATGGCTACACCTTC. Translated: CASSEWDREEDGYTF. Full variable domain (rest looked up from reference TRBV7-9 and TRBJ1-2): DTGVSQNPRHKITKRGQNVTFRCDPISEHNRLYWYRQTLGQGPEFLTYFQNEAQLEKSRLLSDRFSAERPKGSFSTLEIQRTEQGDSAMYLCASSEWDREEDGYTFGSGTRLTVV.

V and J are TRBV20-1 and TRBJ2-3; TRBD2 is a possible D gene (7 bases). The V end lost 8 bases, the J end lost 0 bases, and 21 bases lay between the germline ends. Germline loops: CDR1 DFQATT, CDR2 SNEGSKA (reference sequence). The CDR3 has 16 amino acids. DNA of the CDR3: TGCAGTACTACGAGGGGGGGGGTACTTAGCACAGATACGCAGTATTTT. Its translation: CSTTRGGVLSTDTQYF.

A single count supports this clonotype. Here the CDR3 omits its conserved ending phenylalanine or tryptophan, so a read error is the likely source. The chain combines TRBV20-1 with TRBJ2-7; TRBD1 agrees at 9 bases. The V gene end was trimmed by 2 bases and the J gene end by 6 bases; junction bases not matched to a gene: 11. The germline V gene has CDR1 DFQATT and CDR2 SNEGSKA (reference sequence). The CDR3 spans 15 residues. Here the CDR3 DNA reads TGCAGTGCTAGATCGCCCGGGACAGGGATCTCCGAGCAGTACTTA. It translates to CSARSPGTGISEQYL.

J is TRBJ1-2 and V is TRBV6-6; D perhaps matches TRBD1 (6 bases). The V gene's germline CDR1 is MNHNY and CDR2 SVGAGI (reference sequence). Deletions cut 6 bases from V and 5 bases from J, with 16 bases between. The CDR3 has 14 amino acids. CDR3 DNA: TGTGCCAGCAGCGTGGGGGACATTGGATATGGCTACACCTTC. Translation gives CASSVGDIGYGYTF.

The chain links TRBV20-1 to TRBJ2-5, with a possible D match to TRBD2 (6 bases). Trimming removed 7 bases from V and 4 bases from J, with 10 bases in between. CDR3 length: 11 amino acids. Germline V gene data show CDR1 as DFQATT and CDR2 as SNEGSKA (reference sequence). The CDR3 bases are TGCAGTGAATTGGGGGGAGAGACCCAGTACTTC. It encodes CSELGGETQYF.

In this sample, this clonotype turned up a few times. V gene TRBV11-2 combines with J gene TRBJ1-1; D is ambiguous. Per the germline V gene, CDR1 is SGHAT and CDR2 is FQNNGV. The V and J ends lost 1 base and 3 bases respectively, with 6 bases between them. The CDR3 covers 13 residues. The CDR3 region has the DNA TGTGCCAGCAGCTTAGCCCGGGACACTGAAGCTTTCTTT. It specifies CASSLARDTEAFF.

CDR3 DNA: TGTGCCAGCAGTCTCTTAAATGGCTACACCTTC. Its translation: CASSLLNGYTF. The chain carries TRBV6-6 and TRBJ1-2; D ambiguous. Trimming removed 5 bases at V and 6 bases at J, with 7 bases between. The CDR3 extends over 11 amino acids. Germline loops: CDR1 MNHNY, CDR2 SVGAGI (reference sequence).

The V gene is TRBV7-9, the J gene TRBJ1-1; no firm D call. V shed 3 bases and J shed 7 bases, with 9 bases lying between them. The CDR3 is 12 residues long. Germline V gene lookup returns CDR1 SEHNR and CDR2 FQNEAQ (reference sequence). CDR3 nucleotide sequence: TGTGCCAGCAGCTTTGAATCCGTTGAAGCTTTCTTT. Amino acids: CASSFESVEAFF.

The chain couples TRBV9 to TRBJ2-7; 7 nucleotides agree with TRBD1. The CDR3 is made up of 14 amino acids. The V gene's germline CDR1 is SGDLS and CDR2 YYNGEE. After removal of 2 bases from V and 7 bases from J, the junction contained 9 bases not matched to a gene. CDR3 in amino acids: CASSVGTALQEQYF. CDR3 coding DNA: TGTGCCAGCAGCGTCGGGACAGCCTTACAGGAGCAGTACTTC.

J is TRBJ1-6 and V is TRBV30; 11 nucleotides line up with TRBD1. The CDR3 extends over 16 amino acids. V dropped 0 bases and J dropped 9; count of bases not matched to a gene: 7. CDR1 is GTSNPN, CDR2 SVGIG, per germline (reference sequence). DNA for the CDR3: TGTGCCTGGAGTGTAAGGGCAGGGACAGGGGGTTCACCCCTCCACTTT. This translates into CAWSVRAGTGGSPLHF.

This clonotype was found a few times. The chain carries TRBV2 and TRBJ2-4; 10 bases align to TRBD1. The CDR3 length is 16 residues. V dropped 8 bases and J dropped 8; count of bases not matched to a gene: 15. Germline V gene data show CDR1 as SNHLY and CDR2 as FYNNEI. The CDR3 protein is CASLRRDRGGLDIQYF. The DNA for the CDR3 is TGTGCCAGCCTCCGCCGGGACAGGGGAGGGCTAGACATTCAGTACTTC.

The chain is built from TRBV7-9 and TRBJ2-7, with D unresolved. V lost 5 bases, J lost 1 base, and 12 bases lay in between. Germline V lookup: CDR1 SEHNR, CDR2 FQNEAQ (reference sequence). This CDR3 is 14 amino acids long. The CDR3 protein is CASSPPIVSYEQYF. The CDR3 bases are TGTGCCAGCAGCCCTCCTATCGTGTCCTACGAGCAGTACTTC.

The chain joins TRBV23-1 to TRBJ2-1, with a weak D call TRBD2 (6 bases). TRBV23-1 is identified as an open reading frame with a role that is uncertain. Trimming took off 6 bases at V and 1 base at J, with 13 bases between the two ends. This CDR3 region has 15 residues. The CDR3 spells CASSEWGRSYNEQFF. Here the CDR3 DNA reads TGCGCCAGCAGCGAATGGGGGAGGTCCTACAATGAGCAGTTCTTC.

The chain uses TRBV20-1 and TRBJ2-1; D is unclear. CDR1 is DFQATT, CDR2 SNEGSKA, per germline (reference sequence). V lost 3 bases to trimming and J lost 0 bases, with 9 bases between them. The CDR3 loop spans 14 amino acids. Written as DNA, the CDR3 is TGCAGTGCTAGGCAACAGAGCTCCTACAATGAGCAGTTCTTC. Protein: CSARQQSSYNEQFF.

The CDR3 is CASSYSFRDEQYF. In nucleotides, the CDR3 is TGTGCCAGCAGTTACTCGTTCCGCGATGAGCAGTACTTC. The chain uses TRBV6-5 and TRBJ2-5; D remains unclear. V gave up 0 bases and J gave up 11 bases, with 13 bases separating them. This CDR3 spans 13 amino acids. In germline, CDR1 is MNHEY, CDR2 SVGAGI.

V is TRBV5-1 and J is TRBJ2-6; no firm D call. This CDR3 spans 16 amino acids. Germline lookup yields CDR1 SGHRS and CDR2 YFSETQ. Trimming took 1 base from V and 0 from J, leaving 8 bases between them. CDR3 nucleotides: TGCGCCAGCAGCTTGTCGGAGAACTCTGGGGCCAACGTCCTGACTTTC. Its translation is CASSLSENSGANVLTF.